The rows below give T cell receptor beta chains drawn from one sample of a study of blood T cell repertoires in COVID-19. Sequencing was performed with immunoSEQ multiplex PCR; in TCRdb, only in-frame clones are kept and a portion is missing. The sample has 150,000 to 200,000 clones, 70% to 90% seen once; the top ten hold 2% to 2.5%. Sample: peripheral blood. These receptors were collected from a man between 65 and 85 years old with active or convalescent COVID-19. Both conserved end residues are part of each CDR3. Fields, in order: CDR3 DNA, CDR3 protein, clone size, CDR3 length, J gene, V gene, D gene. A D gene is named only where the DNA matches it firmly. Only part of the rows carry a size: once, few, many, or a class if the clone is expanded.

CDR3 DNA: TGTGCCAGCAGCTTAAAGAGCGGACAGGGCGTGGTCTACGAGCAGTACTTC
CDR3 protein: CASSLKSGQGVVYEQYF
clone size: once
CDR3 length: 17
J gene: TRBJ2-7
V gene: TRBV7-2
D gene: TRBD1

CDR3 DNA: TGCGCCAGCAGCTTGGCCGTTGGGTCGCGGGGCTACACCTTC
CDR3 protein: CASSLAVGSRGYTF
clone size: .
CDR3 length: 14
J gene: TRBJ1-2
V gene: TRBV5-1
D gene: .

CDR3 DNA: TGTGCCAGCAGCTTAGCGAATAGGGGTTTGGCTAATGAAAAACTGTTTTTT
CDR3 protein: CASSLANRGLANEKLFF
clone size: .
CDR3 length: 17
J gene: TRBJ1-4
V gene: TRBV7-8
D gene: .

CDR3 DNA: TGTGCCAGCGGACTGAGAGGGACAAAATACGAGCAGTACTTC
CDR3 protein: CASGLRGTKYEQYF
clone size: .
CDR3 length: 14
J gene: TRBJ2-7
V gene: TRBV2
D gene: .

CDR3 DNA: TGCGCCAGCAGTGAGACTGCGGCTCCCACAGATACGCAGTATTTT
CDR3 protein: CASSETAAPTDTQYF
clone size: .
CDR3 length: 15
J gene: TRBJ2-3
V gene: TRBV10-1
D gene: .

CDR3 DNA: TGTGCCAGCAGCTGGGAAACCGGGACAGGGAATTCACCCCTCCACTTT
CDR3 protein: CASSWETGTGNSPLHF
clone size: .
CDR3 length: 16
J gene: TRBJ1-6
V gene: TRBV5-8
D gene: TRBD1

CDR3 DNA: TGTGCCACCAGCAAAGAGGCAGGGGGCGAATACTTC
CDR3 protein: CATSKEAGGEYF
clone size: .
CDR3 length: 12
J gene: TRBJ2-7
V gene: TRBV15
D gene: TRBD1

CDR3 DNA: TGTGCCAGCAGCTTAGGGTTGGGGCAGACTAATGAAAAACTGTTTTTT
CDR3 protein: CASSLGLGQTNEKLFF
clone size: .
CDR3 length: 16
J gene: TRBJ1-4
V gene: TRBV11-2
D gene: .

CDR3 DNA: TGTGCCAGCAGCCCCCAGGCGGGGGGGTTGACAGATACGCAGTATTTT
CDR3 protein: CASSPQAGGLTDTQYF
clone size: few
CDR3 length: 16
J gene: TRBJ2-3
V gene: TRBV3-1/TRBV3-2
D gene: TRBD2

CDR3 DNA: TGTGCCAGCAGTTACCGGGGGGTCAACAATGAGCAGTTCTTC
CDR3 protein: CASSYRGVNNEQFF
clone size: .
CDR3 length: 14
J gene: TRBJ2-1
V gene: TRBV6-2/TRBV6-3
D gene: TRBD2

CDR3 DNA: TGTGCCAGCAGTGGTGAGGCAGGGGTGTCCACTGAAGCTTTCTTT
CDR3 protein: CASSGEAGVSTEAFF
clone size: .
CDR3 length: 15
J gene: TRBJ1-1
V gene: TRBV2
D gene: .

CDR3 DNA: TGTGCCAGCTCACCTGGGAGAAATGAAAAACTGTTTTTT
CDR3 protein: CASSPGRNEKLFF
clone size: .
CDR3 length: 13
J gene: TRBJ1-4
V gene: TRBV18
D gene: .

CDR3 DNA: TGTGCCAGTAGTATAGCGGGAAGCAATCAGCCCCAGCATTTT
CDR3 protein: CASSIAGSNQPQHF
clone size: .
CDR3 length: 14
J gene: TRBJ1-5
V gene: TRBV19
D gene: .

CDR3 DNA: TGTGCCAGCAAGGGAGGGAACACTGAAGCTTTCTTT
CDR3 protein: CASKGGNTEAFF
clone size: .
CDR3 length: 12
J gene: TRBJ1-1
V gene: TRBV2
D gene: .

CDR3 DNA: TGCGCCAGCAGTGAGGCAGGGGGTCAGCCCCAGCATTTT
CDR3 protein: CASSEAGGQPQHF
clone size: .
CDR3 length: 13
J gene: TRBJ1-5
V gene: TRBV10-2
D gene: TRBD1

CDR3 DNA: TGTGCCAGCAGTGTTGGACAGGGACCTCTCTATGGCTACACCTTC
CDR3 protein: CASSVGQGPLYGYTF
clone size: .
CDR3 length: 15
J gene: TRBJ1-2
V gene: TRBV7-2
D gene: TRBD1

CDR3 DNA: TGTGCCAGCAGTTGGCGAGGGAGGGGAGCCAAAAACATTCAGTACTTC
CDR3 protein: CASSWRGRGAKNIQYF
clone size: .
CDR3 length: 16
J gene: TRBJ2-4
V gene: TRBV27
D gene: TRBD2

CDR3 DNA: TGTGCCAGCAGCCCCGGTGGTAGCGGGATATACGAGCAGTACTTC
CDR3 protein: CASSPGGSGIYEQYF
clone size: .
CDR3 length: 15
J gene: TRBJ2-7
V gene: TRBV28
D gene: TRBD2

CDR3 DNA: TGTGCCAGCAGTGAACAGGTATCCTACGAGCAGTACTTC
CDR3 protein: CASSEQVSYEQYF
clone size: .
CDR3 length: 13
J gene: TRBJ2-7
V gene: TRBV12-3/TRBV12-4
D gene: .

CDR3 DNA: TGTGCCAGCAGCCAGAGTCAGGGGCTGAGGAACACCGGGGAGCTGTTTTTT
CDR3 protein: CASSQSQGLRNTGELFF
clone size: .
CDR3 length: 17
J gene: TRBJ2-2
V gene: TRBV7-2
D gene: .

CDR3 DNA: TGTGCCAGCTCACCACTTTCGGGTACTGAGACCCAGTACTTC
CDR3 protein: CASSPLSGTETQYF
clone size: once
CDR3 length: 14
J gene: TRBJ2-5
V gene: TRBV18
D gene: .

CDR3 DNA: TGTGCCAGCAGTTACTCCGTTTCAGGATCGATATACGAGCAGTACTTC
CDR3 protein: CASSYSVSGSIYEQYF
clone size: .
CDR3 length: 16
J gene: TRBJ2-7
V gene: TRBV6-5
D gene: .

CDR3 DNA: TGTGCCAGCAGCCCAGTTCAAGGAAACACCATATATTTT
CDR3 protein: CASSPVQGNTIYF
clone size: .
CDR3 length: 13
J gene: TRBJ1-3
V gene: TRBV2
D gene: .

CDR3 DNA: TGTGCCAGCAGCCGGGGACTAGCGGGGGCCACCACGTTGGAGACCCAGTACTTC
CDR3 protein: CASSRGLAGATTLETQYF
clone size: .
CDR3 length: 18
J gene: TRBJ2-5
V gene: TRBV9
D gene: TRBD2

CDR3 DNA: TGTGCCAGCAGTCCCCAGCGGGGAAGCGAGCAGTACTTC
CDR3 protein: CASSPQRGSEQYF
clone size: .
CDR3 length: 13
J gene: TRBJ2-7
V gene: TRBV6-5
D gene: TRBD2

CDR3 DNA: TGTGCCAGCTCCACGGAGGGACTAGCCTACAATGAGCAGTTCTTC
CDR3 protein: CASSTEGLAYNEQFF
clone size: .
CDR3 length: 15
J gene: TRBJ2-1
V gene: TRBV18
D gene: TRBD2

CDR3 DNA: TGTGCCAGCAGTCGCGGACTAGACCAAGAGACCCAGTACTTC
CDR3 protein: CASSRGLDQETQYF
clone size: .
CDR3 length: 14
J gene: TRBJ2-5
V gene: TRBV6-5
D gene: TRBD2

CDR3 DNA: TGTGCCAGCAGCTTATCCGGGACAGGGGTAGGCGGAAACACCATATATTTT
CDR3 protein: CASSLSGTGVGGNTIYF
clone size: .
CDR3 length: 17
J gene: TRBJ1-3
V gene: TRBV5-6
D gene: TRBD1

CDR3 DNA: TGTGCCACCAGCAGAGCGGGGAGCTCCTACAATGAGCAGTTCTTC
CDR3 protein: CATSRAGSSYNEQFF
clone size: .
CDR3 length: 15
J gene: TRBJ2-1
V gene: TRBV15
D gene: .

CDR3 DNA: TGCAGCGTTGAAGTAGCTAGGGGAAACATTCAGTACTTC
CDR3 protein: CSVEVARGNIQYF
clone size: .
CDR3 length: 13
J gene: TRBJ2-4
V gene: TRBV29-1
D gene: .

CDR3 DNA: TGTGCCTGGAGTACGGGACAGAGGAATTCACCCCTCCACTTT
CDR3 protein: CAWSTGQRNSPLHF
clone size: .
CDR3 length: 14
J gene: TRBJ1-6
V gene: TRBV30
D gene: TRBD1

CDR3 DNA: TGTGCCAGCAGTGAGACAGACTATAATTCACCCCTCCACTTT
CDR3 protein: CASSETDYNSPLHF
clone size: .
CDR3 length: 14
J gene: TRBJ1-6
V gene: TRBV25-1
D gene: .

CDR3 DNA: TGCAGCGTTCGGGTGGTCGGAGAGACCCAGTACTTC
CDR3 protein: CSVRVVGETQYF
clone size: .
CDR3 length: 12
J gene: TRBJ2-5
V gene: TRBV29-1
D gene: .

CDR3 DNA: TGTGCCAGTAGGGACGAGCCGGGACTAGCGGCCAATGAGCAGTTCTTC
CDR3 protein: CASRDEPGLAANEQFF
clone size: .
CDR3 length: 16
J gene: TRBJ2-1
V gene: TRBV19
D gene: TRBD2

CDR3 DNA: TGTGCCTCCTCAATTGACGGGGGGAACTATGGCTACACCTTC
CDR3 protein: CASSIDGGNYGYTF
clone size: once
CDR3 length: 14
J gene: TRBJ1-2
V gene: TRBV25-1
D gene: .

CDR3 DNA: TGTGCCAGCAGCTTAGTCGAGCGGGGGTTCCATGAGCAGTTCTTC
CDR3 protein: CASSLVERGFHEQFF
clone size: .
CDR3 length: 15
J gene: TRBJ2-1
V gene: TRBV7-2
D gene: TRBD2

CDR3 DNA: TGTGCCAGTATTCCGGGACAGGGGACAGGGGAGACCCAGTACTTC
CDR3 protein: CASIPGQGTGETQYF
clone size: .
CDR3 length: 15
J gene: TRBJ2-5
V gene: TRBV19
D gene: TRBD1